This TCR beta chain originates from a study of blood T cells in healthy people across ages. PBMCs numbering at least 6.5 million were isolated per sample. For the second PCR, which ran for about 6 to 11 cycles, a sample-barcoded 5' primer and a J-beta primer mix were used. From the 5' RACE reads, TCRdb called clonotypes with MiXCR, one entry per CDR3 protein. The table has nearly 800,000 distinct CDR3 sequences, just over 55% seen once. Study conclusions and caveats: Diversity figures derived from one million T cells were judged to underestimate the true value. The study found more naive CD4+ cells and higher diversity in long-lived than aged donors. It was not known whether donors were CMV positive (a possible confounder of expanded clonotype changes).

Germline-derived CDR1 and CDR2 are SEHNR and FQNEAQ (reference sequence). The V end was cut by 1 base, the J end by 5 bases, with 6 bases between. The CDR3 is made up of 12 amino acids. Note on this clonotype: The antigen is unknown.

Input material: blood. The sequence came from a man aged 35 to 55 in good health. The chain recombines TRBV7-9 with TRBJ2-7; D remains unclear. CDR3: CASSLGEDEQYF. The CDR3 DNA follows: TGTGCCAGCAGCTTAGGCGAGGACGAGCAGTACTTC.